This T cell receptor (beta chain) was recorded in a study of OX40 agonist ivuxolimab in advanced cancers. In the study overall: The group had a mean age of 60 years, ranged from about 23 to 79, and was 75% to 85% male. Partial responses were seen in three patients, one with hepatocellular carcinoma and two with cutaneous melanoma. General study results and limits: Low clonal expansion, among the lowest seen, marked partial responders at 0.1-3.0 mg/kg.

Profiling relied on immunoSEQ multiplex PCR, and the TCRdb table lists in-frame clones only, not all of them. Of tens of thousands of clones listed, around 87% are singletons. Unmatched junction bases numbered 3, after V lost 3 bases and J lost 4 bases. Germline-derived CDR1 and CDR2 are KGHSH and LQKENI. CDR3 size: 15 residues. This clone has only a few counts. Its antigen is still unknown. The V gene is TRBV18, the J gene TRBJ1-1; TRBD1 aligns across 12 bases. Sequenced material: CD4+ or CD8+ T cells sorted from blood, taken in a trial of the OX40 agonist ivuxolimab. The receptor's source is an adult with an advanced solid tumor such as melanoma, head and neck, liver or kidney cancer. The CDR3 coding sequence is TGTGCCAGCTCACCGGGGACAGGGGGCGTCACTGAAGCTTTCTTT. This translates into CASSPGTGGVTEAFF.